These 5 T cell receptor beta chains were all obtained from the same sample, sequenced in a study of T cell changes during pregnancy in multiple sclerosis (dated by TCRdb to between 2018 and 2021). Library preparation employed the immunoSEQ multiplex PCR assay. TCRdb took this table from immuneACCESS and kept in-frame rearrangements with V and J called. Such tables lack part of the clones; where checked against another copy, unresolved V genes explain under half of the gap, and the rest is unexplained. This sample comprises tens of thousands of clones, roughly 93% of them detected only once. More than 3% of the sample is in the top ten clones. The specimen was CD8+ T cells from peripheral blood mononuclear cells, collected after pregnancy. These receptors were taken from a female donor with multiple sclerosis, enrolled in a pregnancy study.

The chain joins TRBV27 to TRBJ2-1, with 8 bases identical to TRBD2. From germline, CDR1 is MNHEY and CDR2 SMNVEV (reference sequence). With V trimmed by 5 bases and J by 7 bases, 10 bases remained unmatched. This CDR3 region has 15 residues. DNA of the CDR3: TGTGCCAGCAGTATAGCTTTAGGGACTAGGAATGAGCAGTTCTTC. Protein sequence: CASSIALGTRNEQFF.

This clone came up once. In DNA form, the CDR3 reads TGTGCCATCAGTGAGTCTGGCGGGGGGCCCACAGATACGCAGTATTTT. Amino acid sequence: CAISESGGGPTDTQYF. The rearrangement joins TRBV10-3 to TRBJ2-3, with 8 bases aligning to TRBD2. The V gene's germline CDR1 is ENHRY and CDR2 SYGVKD. J lost 2 bases, V lost 0 bases, and 4 bases had no gene match. CDR3 size: 16 residues.

This chain uses TRBV4-3 with TRBJ2-1, with 11 bases identical to TRBD2. The ends lost 4 bases at V and 8 bases at J; junction bases unmatched: 7. The germline CDR1 and CDR2 sequences are LGHNA and YSLEER. The CDR3 loop spans 15 amino acids. CDR3 coding DNA: TGCGCCAGCAGCCCCTATAGCGGGGGGGTCGATGAGCAGTTCTTC. Translation: CASSPYSGGVDEQFF.

The chain recombines TRBV2 with TRBJ1-5; D possibly corresponds to TRBD1 (6 bases). Germline V gene lookup returns CDR1 SNHLY and CDR2 FYNNEI. CDR3 length equals 12 residues. The V end was cut by 5 bases, the J end by 11 bases, with 13 bases between. The CDR3 region is CASSRGGPAQHF. In DNA form, the CDR3 reads TGTGCCAGCAGTCGGGGGGGCCCAGCCCAGCATTTT. Supplemented by reference TRBV2 and TRBJ1-5, the full variable domain reads EPEVTQTPSHQVTQMGQEVILRCVPISNHLYFYWYRQILGQKVEFLVSFYNNEISEKSEIFDDQFSVERPDGSNFTLKIRSTKLEDSAMYFCASSRGGPAQHFGDGTRLSIL.

The chain combines TRBV11-2 with TRBJ1-2; 8 bases map to TRBD1. The CDR3 has 14 amino acids. Trimming cost V 5 bases and J 6 bases; bases outside gene matches: 8. The germline V gene has CDR1 SGHAT and CDR2 FQNNGV. The CDR3 loop is CASSGQGALDGYTF. The DNA for the CDR3 is TGTGCCAGCAGCGGTCAGGGGGCATTGGATGGCTACACCTTC.